The rows below give T cell receptor beta chains drawn from one sample of a study of response to subunit inactivated influenza vaccine. TCRdb reprocessed the RT-PCR reads with MiXCR, giving one entry per CDR3 protein. The sample carries about 570,000 distinct CDR3 sequences, roughly 12% recorded once. The same sample was also used in a study of T cells expressing NK-cell markers.

This specimen consisted of PBMCs from blood, obtained on the day of vaccination. These receptors all come from a man aged 45-60 years who received an inactivated influenza vaccine. Each CDR3 is given without its conserved first and last residue. A D gene is named only where the DNA matches it firmly. Clone size is stated in some rows and not others, as once, few, many or a class when expanded.

-,TRBJ2-1,-,TRBV28,ASVRGGPRGNEQF
few,TRBJ2-3,TRBD2,TRBV28,ASEGTSGYTQY
-,TRBJ1-1,-,TRBV6-2/TRBV6-3,ASSRTNTEAF
-,TRBJ2-7,TRBD1,TRBV27,ASSRGQEGNEQY
-,TRBJ2-5,-,TRBV19,ASSIIGIETQY
-,TRBJ2-1,TRBD1,TRBV5-4,ASSKGQGARNEQF
many,TRBJ2-3,TRBD2,TRBV5-5,ASSPVGLAAGTDTQY
-,TRBJ2-7,TRBD1,TRBV4-3,ASSEGTAYEQY
few,TRBJ1-6,TRBD1,TRBV6-5,ASSYTNPGQGGSPLH
-,TRBJ2-3,TRBD2,TRBV4-1,ASSQKGPGLVTDTQY
-,TRBJ1-1,-,TRBV12-3/TRBV12-4,ATRRTEAF
few,TRBJ2-7,TRBD1,TRBV5-1,ASSLGRQGEYEQY
few,TRBJ2-2,TRBD1,TRBV5-1,ASSTGTVPGELF
many,TRBJ2-3,-,TRBV19,ASRSTGKSLDTQY
few,TRBJ2-1,-,TRBV27,ASSPRGGRGEQF
few,TRBJ2-5,TRBD2,TRBV14,ASSQYELAGTETQY
few,TRBJ2-7,TRBD1,TRBV7-2,ASSPDRRTSYEQY
-,TRBJ2-5,-,TRBV15,ATSRGPEAKTQY
-,TRBJ2-5,TRBD2,TRBV4-1,ASSPGSTSRQETQY
-,TRBJ1-6,-,TRBV7-9,ASSGDYNSPLH
few,TRBJ2-3,-,TRBV7-2,ASSSSLTDTQY
many,TRBJ1-2,TRBD1,TRBV7-2,ASSFWTGGTYGYT
few,TRBJ2-1,-,TRBV9,ASSVDRTAFVEQF
-,TRBJ2-1,TRBD1,TRBV5-6,ASRWTGAGNEQF
few,TRBJ2-5,TRBD2,TRBV29-1,SGSAGGEETQY
-,TRBJ2-5,-,TRBV12-3/TRBV12-4,ASSIVGAGTQY
few,TRBJ1-5,-,TRBV7-2,ASSAGPPQPQH
many,TRBJ1-6,-,TRBV4-1,ASSPLMGLNNSPLH
-,TRBJ1-2,-,TRBV30,AWSVPGQGHRGYT
many,TRBJ1-1,-,TRBV4-3,ASSQDAVTLSGAF
-,TRBJ2-5,TRBD1,TRBV29-1,SVGPGQGRGETQY
-,TRBJ2-1,TRBD2,TRBV5-1,ASSLLRRGGADEQF
-,TRBJ1-1,-,TRBV10-2,ASSELLVRGTEAF
-,TRBJ2-1,TRBD2,TRBV6-5,ASSSPGLAGVF
few,TRBJ2-7,TRBD1,TRBV28,ASSSPGTAYEQY
few,TRBJ2-1,-,TRBV3-1,ASSQERGGEQF
few,TRBJ2-7,-,TRBV29-1,SVVPGRSAYEQY
-,TRBJ1-5,-,TRBV6-1,ASSAVGNQPQH
many,TRBJ1-2,TRBD1,TRBV28,ASSYGGQDLLYGYT
few,TRBJ2-1,-,TRBV20-1,SARWSFDEQF
-,TRBJ2-6,TRBD1,TRBV5-1,ASSLSTGVGSGANVLT
few,TRBJ2-4,TRBD2,TRBV7-9,ASSRTGLADAKNIQY
-,TRBJ2-1,TRBD2,TRBV5-4,ASSLASGAEQF
few,TRBJ2-1,-,TRBV25-1,ASSDRQYEQF
-,TRBJ2-7,-,TRBV20-1,SARGHYEQY